This entry concerns a single T cell receptor (beta chain). What it binds is unknown. This sample stems from a study of immune cell composition in non-small cell lung cancer. General observations from the study: Dominant in vivo tumour-associated clones were not shown to share tumour-reactive sequences. Tumour TCR-beta clonality showed no significant link to smoking pack-years. Lung adenocarcinomas had lower top 10 clone scores and clonality than squamous tumours. Clones >0.5% enriched in tumour were rarer in adenocarcinoma (roughly 35%) than squamous (around 75%).

Generated by immunoSEQ multiplex PCR, the TCRdb table keeps only in-frame clones and is missing some. The sample yields 8,000 or so clones, around 80% seen once. Per germline, CDR1 SGHRS and CDR2 YFSETQ. The length of the CDR3 is 19 residues. V shed 4 bases and J 0 bases; nucleotides not matched to a gene: 17. The source of this sequence is a human donor with non-small cell lung cancer. The chain recombines TRBV5-1 with TRBJ1-1; TRBD1 matches 8 bases. Source material: lung tumor tissue. CDR3 in amino acids: CASSGEGQGTDPMNTEAFF. The DNA for the CDR3 is TGCGCCAGCAGCGGGGAAGGACAGGGTACTGACCCCATGAACACTGAAGCTTTCTTT.